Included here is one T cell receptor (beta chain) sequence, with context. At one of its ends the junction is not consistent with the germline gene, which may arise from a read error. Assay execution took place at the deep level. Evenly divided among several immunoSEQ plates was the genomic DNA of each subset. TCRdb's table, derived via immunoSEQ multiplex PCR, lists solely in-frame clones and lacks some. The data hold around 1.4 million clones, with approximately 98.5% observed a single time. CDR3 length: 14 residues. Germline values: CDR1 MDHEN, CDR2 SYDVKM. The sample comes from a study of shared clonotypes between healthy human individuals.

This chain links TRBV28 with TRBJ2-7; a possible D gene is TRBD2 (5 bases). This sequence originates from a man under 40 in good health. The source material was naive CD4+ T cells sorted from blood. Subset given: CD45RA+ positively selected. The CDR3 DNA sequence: TGTGCCAGCAATTTAGCGACGAGCTCCTACGAGCAGTACTTC. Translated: CASNLATSSYEQYF.